This entry is about one T cell receptor beta chain. This entry comes from a study of blood T cell repertoires in COVID-19. TCRdb keeps only in-frame clones here, not all; method: immunoSEQ multiplex PCR. Of about 190,000 clones in the sample, about nine tenths were seen once. Germline V gives CDR1 KGHSH, CDR2 LQKENI. Trimming left V 5 bases short and J 3 bases short, with 20 bases between. The CDR3 covers 16 residues. The chain recombines TRBV18 with TRBJ2-7, with a possible D match to TRBD1 (6 bases). Sample: peripheral blood. This TCR derives from a man aged 40-50 years with acute or convalescent COVID-19. For the CDR3, the DNA is TGTGCCAGCTCATTATTCAACGGGGCAGGGGTCTACGAGCAGTACTTC. It encodes CASSLFNGAGVYEQYF.